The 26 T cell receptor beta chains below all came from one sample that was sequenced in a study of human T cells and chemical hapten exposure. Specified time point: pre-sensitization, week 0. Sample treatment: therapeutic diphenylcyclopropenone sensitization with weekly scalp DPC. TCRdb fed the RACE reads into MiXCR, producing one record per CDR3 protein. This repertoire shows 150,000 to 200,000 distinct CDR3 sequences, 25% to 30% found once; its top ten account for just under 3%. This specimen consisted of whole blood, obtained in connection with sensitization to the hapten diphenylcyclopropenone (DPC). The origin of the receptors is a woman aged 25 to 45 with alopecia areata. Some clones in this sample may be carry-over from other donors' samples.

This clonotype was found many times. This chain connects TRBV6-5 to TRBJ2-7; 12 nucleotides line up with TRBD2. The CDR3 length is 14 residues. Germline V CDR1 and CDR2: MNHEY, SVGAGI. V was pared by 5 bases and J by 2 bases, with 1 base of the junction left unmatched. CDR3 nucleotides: TGTGCCAGCAGTCGGACTAGCGGGACCTACGAGCAGTACTTC. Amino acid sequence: CASSRTSGTYEQYF.

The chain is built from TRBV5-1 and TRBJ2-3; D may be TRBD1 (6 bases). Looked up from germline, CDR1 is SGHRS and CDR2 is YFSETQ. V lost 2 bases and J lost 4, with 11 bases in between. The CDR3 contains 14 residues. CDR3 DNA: TGCGCCAGCAGCTTCCAGGGGCCGCCAGATACGCAGTATTTT. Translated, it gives CASSFQGPPDTQYF.

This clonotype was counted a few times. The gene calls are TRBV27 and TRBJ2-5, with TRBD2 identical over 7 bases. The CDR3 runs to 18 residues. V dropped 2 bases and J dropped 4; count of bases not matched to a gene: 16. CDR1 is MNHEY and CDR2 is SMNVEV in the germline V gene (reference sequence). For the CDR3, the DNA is TGTGCCAGCAGTTTACGGACTGACGGTTTGGTAGCGGGAGAGACCCAGTACTTC. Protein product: CASSLRTDGLVAGETQYF.

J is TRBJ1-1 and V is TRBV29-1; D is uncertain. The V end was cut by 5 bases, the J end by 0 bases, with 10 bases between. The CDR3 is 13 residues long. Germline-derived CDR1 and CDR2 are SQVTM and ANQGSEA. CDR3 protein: CSVSRNMNTEAFF. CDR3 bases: TGCAGCGTTAGTCGCAACATGAACACTGAAGCTTTCTTT.

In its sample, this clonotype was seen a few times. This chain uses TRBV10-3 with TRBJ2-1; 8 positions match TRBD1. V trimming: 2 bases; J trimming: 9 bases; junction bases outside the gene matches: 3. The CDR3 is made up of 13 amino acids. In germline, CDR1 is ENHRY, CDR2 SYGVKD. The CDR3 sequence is CAISETGGREQFF. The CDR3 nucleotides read TGTGCCATCAGTGAGACAGGGGGTCGTGAGCAGTTCTTC.

CDR3 in amino acids: CASSLPRQGVTDTQYF. DNA of the CDR3: TGTGCCAGCAGCTTGCCACGGCAGGGCGTTACAGATACGCAGTATTTT. This chain uses TRBV5-4 with TRBJ2-3; a possible D gene is TRBD1 (5 bases). CDR3 size: 16 residues. CDR1 and CDR2 from the germline V gene are SGHNT and YYREEE (reference sequence). The ends were cut back, 1 base at V and 3 bases at J, with 15 bases in the middle.

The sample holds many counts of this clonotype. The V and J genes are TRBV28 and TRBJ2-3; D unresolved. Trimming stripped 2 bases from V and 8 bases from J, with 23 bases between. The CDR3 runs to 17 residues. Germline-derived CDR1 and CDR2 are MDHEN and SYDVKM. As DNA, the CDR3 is TGTGCCAGCAGTTTAGTCCGACTTTCGAAGGCCCCCACTACGCAGTATTTT. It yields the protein CASSLVRLSKAPTTQYF. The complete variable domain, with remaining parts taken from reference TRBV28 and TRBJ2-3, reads DVKVTQSSRYLVKRTGEKVFLECVQDMDHENMFWYRQDPGLGLRLIYFSYDVKMKEKGDIPEGYSVSREKKERFSLILESASTNQTSMYLCASSLVRLSKAPTTQYFGPGTRLTVL.

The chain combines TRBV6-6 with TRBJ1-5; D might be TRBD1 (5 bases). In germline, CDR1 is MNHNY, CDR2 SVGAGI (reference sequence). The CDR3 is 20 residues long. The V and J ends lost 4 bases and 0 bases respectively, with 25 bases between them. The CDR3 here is CASSSPGTLQVEYSNQPQHF. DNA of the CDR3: TGTGCCAGCAGTTCCCCCGGGACTCTACAGGTCGAATATAGCAATCAGCCCCAGCATTTT.

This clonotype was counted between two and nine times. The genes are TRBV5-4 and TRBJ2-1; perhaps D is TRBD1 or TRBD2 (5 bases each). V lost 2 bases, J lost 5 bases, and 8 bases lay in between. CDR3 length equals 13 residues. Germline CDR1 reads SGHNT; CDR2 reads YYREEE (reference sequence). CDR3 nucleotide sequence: TGTGCCAGCAGCTTACGGGGCAACAATGAGCAGTTCTTC. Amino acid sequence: CASSLRGNNEQFF.

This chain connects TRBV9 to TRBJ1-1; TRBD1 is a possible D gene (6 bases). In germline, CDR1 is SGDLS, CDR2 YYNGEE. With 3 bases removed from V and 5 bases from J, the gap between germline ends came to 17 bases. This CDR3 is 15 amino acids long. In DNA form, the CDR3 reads TGTGCCAGCAGCGCCGGCAGGGGCAGAGGGACTGAAGCTTTCTTT. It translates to CASSAGRGRGTEAFF.

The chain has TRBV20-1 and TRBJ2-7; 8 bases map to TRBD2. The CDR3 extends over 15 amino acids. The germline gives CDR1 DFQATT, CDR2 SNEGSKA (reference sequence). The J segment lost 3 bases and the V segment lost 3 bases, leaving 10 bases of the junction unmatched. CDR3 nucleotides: TGCAGTGCTAGGCCCTTGCCGGGGGGGCACTACGAGCAGTACTTC. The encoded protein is CSARPLPGGHYEQYF.

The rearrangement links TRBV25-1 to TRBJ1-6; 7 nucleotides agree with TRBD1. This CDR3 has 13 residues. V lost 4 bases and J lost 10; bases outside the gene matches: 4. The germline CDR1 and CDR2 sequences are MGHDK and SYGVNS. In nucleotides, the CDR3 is TGTGCCAGCAGTGGGGGACAGATCTCACCCCTCCACTTT. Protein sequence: CASSGGQISPLHF.

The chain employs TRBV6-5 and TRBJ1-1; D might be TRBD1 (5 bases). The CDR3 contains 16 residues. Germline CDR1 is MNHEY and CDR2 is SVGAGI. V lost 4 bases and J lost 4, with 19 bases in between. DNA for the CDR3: TGTGCCAGCAGTTCCCCCCTCGGGGGTGCGGGCACTGAAGCTTTCTTT. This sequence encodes CASSSPLGGAGTEAFF.

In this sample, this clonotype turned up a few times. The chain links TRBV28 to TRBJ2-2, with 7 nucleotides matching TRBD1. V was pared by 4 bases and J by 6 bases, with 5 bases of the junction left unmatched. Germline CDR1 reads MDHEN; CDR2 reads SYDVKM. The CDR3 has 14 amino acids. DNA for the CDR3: TGTGCCAGCAGTTCGACAGGGTTCGCCGGGGAGCTGTTTTTT. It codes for CASSSTGFAGELFF.

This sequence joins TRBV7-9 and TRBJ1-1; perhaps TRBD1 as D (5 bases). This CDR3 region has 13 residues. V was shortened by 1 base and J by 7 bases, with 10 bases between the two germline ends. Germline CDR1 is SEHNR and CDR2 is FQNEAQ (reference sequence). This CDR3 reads CASSLGGVDEAFF. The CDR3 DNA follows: TGTGCCAGCAGCTTAGGGGGCGTGGATGAAGCTTTCTTT.

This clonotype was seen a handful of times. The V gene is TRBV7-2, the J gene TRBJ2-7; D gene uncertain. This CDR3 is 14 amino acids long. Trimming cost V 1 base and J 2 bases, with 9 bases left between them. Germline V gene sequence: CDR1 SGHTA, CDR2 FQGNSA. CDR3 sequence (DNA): TGTGCCAGCAGCTTAGGGGGTCCCGCCTACGAGCAGTACTTC. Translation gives CASSLGGPAYEQYF.

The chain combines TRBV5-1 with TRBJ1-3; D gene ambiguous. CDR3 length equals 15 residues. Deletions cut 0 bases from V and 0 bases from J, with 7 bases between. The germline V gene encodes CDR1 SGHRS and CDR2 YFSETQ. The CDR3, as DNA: TGCGCCAGCAGCTTGGGCTACAACTCTGGAAACACCATATATTTT. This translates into CASSLGYNSGNTIYF.

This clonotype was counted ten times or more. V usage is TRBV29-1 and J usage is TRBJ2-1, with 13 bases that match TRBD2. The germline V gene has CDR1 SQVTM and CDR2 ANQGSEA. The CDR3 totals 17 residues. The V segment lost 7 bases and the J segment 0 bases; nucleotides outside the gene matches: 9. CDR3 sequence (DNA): TGCAGCGCGAAGACTAGCGGGGGGTTTAGCTCCTACAATGAGCAGTTCTTC. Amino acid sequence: CSAKTSGGFSSYNEQFF.

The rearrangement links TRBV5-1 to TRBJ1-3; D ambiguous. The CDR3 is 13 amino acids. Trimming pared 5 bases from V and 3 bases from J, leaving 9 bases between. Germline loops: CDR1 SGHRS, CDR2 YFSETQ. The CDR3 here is CASRSSDGNTIYF. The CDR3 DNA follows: TGCGCCAGCAGGTCTTCGGATGGAAACACCATATATTTT.

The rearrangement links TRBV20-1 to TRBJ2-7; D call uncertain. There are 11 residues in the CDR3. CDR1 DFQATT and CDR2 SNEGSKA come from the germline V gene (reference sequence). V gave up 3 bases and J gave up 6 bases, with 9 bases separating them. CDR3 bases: TGCAGTGCTAGCGCCCACGGCGAGCAGTACTTC. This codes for CSASAHGEQYF.

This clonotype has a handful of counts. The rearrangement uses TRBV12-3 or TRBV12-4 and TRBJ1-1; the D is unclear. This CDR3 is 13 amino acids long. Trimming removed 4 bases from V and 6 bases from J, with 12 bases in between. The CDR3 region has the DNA TGTGCCAGCAGTTCCCCTCCTGGCCCTGAAGCTTTCTTT. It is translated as CASSSPPGPEAFF.

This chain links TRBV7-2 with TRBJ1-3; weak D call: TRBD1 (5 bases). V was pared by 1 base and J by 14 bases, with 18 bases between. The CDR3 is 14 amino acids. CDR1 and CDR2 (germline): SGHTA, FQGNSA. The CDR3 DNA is TGTGCCAGCAGCTTAGACACAGTGGGGCGATACCTATATTTT. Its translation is CASSLDTVGRYLYF.

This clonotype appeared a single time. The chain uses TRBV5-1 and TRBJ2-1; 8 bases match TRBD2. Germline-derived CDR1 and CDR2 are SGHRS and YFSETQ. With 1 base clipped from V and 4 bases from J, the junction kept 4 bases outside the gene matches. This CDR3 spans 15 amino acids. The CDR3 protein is CASSLKRETYNEQFF. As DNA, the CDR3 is TGCGCCAGCAGCTTGAAGCGGGAGACTTACAATGAGCAGTTCTTC. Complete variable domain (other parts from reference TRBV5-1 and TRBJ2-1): KAGVTQTPRYLIKTRGQQVTLSCSPISGHRSVSWYQQTPGQGLQFLFEYFSETQRNKGNFPGRFSGRQFSNSRSEMNVSTLELGDSALYLCASSLKRETYNEQFFGPGTRLTVL.

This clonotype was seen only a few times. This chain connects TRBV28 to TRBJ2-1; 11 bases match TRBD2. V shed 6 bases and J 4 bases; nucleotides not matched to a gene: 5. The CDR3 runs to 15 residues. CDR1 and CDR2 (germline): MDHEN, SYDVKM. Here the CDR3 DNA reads TGTGCCAGCAGCTTGGGACTAGCGGCTTACAATGAGCAGTTCTTC. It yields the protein CASSLGLAAYNEQFF.

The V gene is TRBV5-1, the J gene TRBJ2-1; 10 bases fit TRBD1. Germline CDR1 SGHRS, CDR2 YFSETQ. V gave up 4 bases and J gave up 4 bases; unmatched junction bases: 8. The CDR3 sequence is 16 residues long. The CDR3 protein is CASSPVDRGKYNEQFF. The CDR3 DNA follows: TGCGCCAGCAGCCCGGTGGACAGGGGGAAGTACAATGAGCAGTTCTTC.

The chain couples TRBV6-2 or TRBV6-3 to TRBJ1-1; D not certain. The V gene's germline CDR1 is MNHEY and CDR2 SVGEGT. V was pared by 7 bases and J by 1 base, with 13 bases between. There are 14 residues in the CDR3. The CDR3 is CASIGVAGNTEAFF. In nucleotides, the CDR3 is TGTGCCAGCATAGGAGTAGCAGGGAACACTGAAGCTTTCTTT.